The source of this T cell receptor beta chain is a study of cytomegalovirus exposure and HLA in healthy donors (dated by TCRdb to 2017 to 2019). Context from the whole study: An earlier analysis of under 600 of the donors reported 250 to 300 Gb of sequence data and roughly 110 million unique TCR beta sequences from 150 million to 200 million T cells. An early release covering about 600 HLA-typed donors comprised about 300 gigabases of sequencing data and roughly 86 million unique TCR sequences. The genetic ancestry cluster associated with self-reported Caucasian donors included around 76% of the roughly 400 genotyped donors. The aim of the study was to test whether cataloging public T cell receptors could identify signatures of past pathogen exposure. Using immunosequencing, the study profiled T cell repertoires from 666 subjects and related those repertoires to cytomegalovirus serostatus. Along with the roughly 710-subject first cohort, a separate validation cohort of about 110 different subjects was used. The study combined high-throughput TCR immunosequencing, statistical association of individual TCRs with disease status, and machine learning to predict cytomegalovirus infection status. To study patterns of TCR occurrence, a later analysis re-analyzed previously published TCR beta repertoires from under 750 donors and added high-resolution HLA genotyping. Rather than drawing on any new phenotypic data, the later analysis identified candidate immune exposures from TCR beta sequences and the way those sequences occurred across donors. An earlier analysis of about 620 of the donors applied high-throughput TCR beta sequencing to assess whether each TCR beta V gene segment acted as functional or pseudogenic. Donor age, sex, ethnicity and CMV serostatus were compiled alongside the repertoire data. In a later genetic analysis, genome-wide SNP genotypes for 398 of the 666 donors were used, and that subset was treated as a discovery cohort. All discovery cohort repertoires had been generated on a single sequencing platform. Class I and class II HLA loci were covered by the typing at four-digit resolution. Typing coverage varied by locus: 629-630 donors for A, B, C, DRB1 and DQB1; approximately 560 for DQA1; 606 for DPA1; 450 to 480 for DPB1. Roughly 5 DR-DQ haplotypes were handled as single units for association and clustering, since linkage in the cohort was strong. Among over 350 genotyped donors of the cohort, an average of roughly 240,000 unique TCR beta nucleotide sequences were sequenced per donor, 15% to 20% of them non-productive. General study outcomes and caveats: Only TCR beta chains were sequenced in this cohort, and the absence of alpha or paired-chain data limited detectable features. Linkage disequilibrium might explain the correlated functional status among segregating V segments, but an unknown experimental factor could not be ruled out. A total of 164 TCR beta chains were listed by the study as associated with cytomegalovirus. Because counts were too low, approximately 18 rarely observed V segments, including chromosome 9 orphons, were excluded from the earlier analysis of roughly 580 of the donors. In a later analysis, HLA-associated TCR beta chains showed more clonal expansion and lower generation probabilities than non-associated chains that were equally common. Most CMV-associated TCR beta chains appeared to be HLA-restricted in a later analysis, and the HLA associations seemed to be driven largely by CMV exposure. A later genetic analysis reported fewer N-insertions in productive TCRs among donors in an Asian-associated ancestry cluster than the roughly 640-donor mean. In vitro tests confirmed that a few of the cytomegalovirus-associated TCR beta chains recognize cytomegalovirus antigens. According to the authors, the approach could potentially be generalized to other disease states and immunological phenotypes. Cytomegalovirus status was reported to be diagnosed by the classifier with high specificity and sensitivity in both the original and validation cohorts. In a later genetic analysis, a missense DCLRE1C variant was associated with V-gene and J-gene trimming of TCR beta chains, and the association was replicated in an independent cohort. An earlier analysis of around 600 of the donors showed that most TCR beta V segments appeared in productive rearrangements either about 87% or about 30% of the time, which broadly matched IMGT annotations. The 87-base-pair reads could not distinguish some IMGT-functional V segments, including TRBV6-2 and TRBV6-3, so those segments were excluded. HLA typing was unavailable for some donors at each locus, so association tests used only the typed subset. A group of highly shared sequence variants was considered likely to be a technical artifact of the sequencing pipeline. A later analysis reported that several top co-occurrence clusters appeared linked to parvovirus B19, influenza, CMV and Epstein-Barr virus. Strong co-occurrence of HLA alleles, especially DR and DQ, made assigning TCR associations to individual alleles difficult. In a later analysis, the rate of TCR association differed among HLA loci, with DRB1 alleles having the most associated TCRs and HLA-C alleles having the fewest. For the cohort, immune exposure information was limited to CMV serostatus. A further reported finding was that TCR beta sequences accurately predicted the HLA-A and HLA-B alleles for most subjects in the first cohort. While some public TCRs were present in many individuals, most TCR sequences turned up only very rarely across donors. Presence/absence analyses assumed roughly uniform sequencing depth across donors, an assumption that may not hold. A later analysis associated 16,951 TCR beta sequences with specific HLA alleles at a false discovery rate of 0.05.

The cohort consisted of 666 healthy bone marrow donors. All cohort members were sampled while nominally healthy, although unrecorded immune exposures were likely present. The donor was CMV seropositive and belonged to the group of more than 250 seropositive cohort members. Every donor gave a peripheral blood sample, and the peripheral blood mononuclear cells from that sample were used for TCR beta sequencing. The Qiagen DNeasy Blood Extraction Kit was used to extract genomic DNA from the blood cell samples. Library creation used the immunoSEQ multiplex PCR assay. A mixture of 60 forward primers for TCR Vbeta segments and 13 reverse primers for TCR Jbeta segments was used in the multiplex PCR. A multiplex PCR assay on genomic DNA amplified the CDR3 region of rearranged TCR beta genes. The Illumina HiSeq System was used to sequence the amplified TCR beta libraries as 87-base-pair reads. In the authors' own workflow: A later analysis counted 65 million to 90 million unique TCR beta chains across the 640 or so repertoires, and some 12 million of these chains were shared by at least two donors. Raw reads were error-corrected and collapsed into unique sequences by a nearest-neighbor algorithm in which closely related sequences were merged to remove PCR and sequencing errors. CDR3 sequences were aligned to IMGT reference sequences to assign V, D and J gene segments. For a sequence to be retained, at least a six-nucleotide match to both a V gene segment and a J gene segment was required. Rearrangements were called productive when the CDR3 lacked stop codons and stayed in frame with V and J; all others were non-productive. CDR3 was defined according to IMGT convention as the region running from the second conserved V-encoded cysteine to the conserved J-encoded phenylalanine. The earlier analysis of about 570 of the donors excluded any sequence lacking an unambiguous match to a single V gene segment. An earlier analysis of a few hundred of the donors called V segments functional above 56.7% productive rearrangements and segregating when the between-donor standard deviation exceeded 5%. A statistical classification framework was built to diagnose cytomegalovirus status from the catalog of TCR beta chain sequences. A later analysis assigned V and J genes by comparing TCR nucleotide sequences with IMGT/GENE-DB human TR gene sequences. In a later analysis, CDR3 sequences and most-parsimonious VDJ recombination scenarios were assigned using the TCRdist pipeline. In a later analysis, each TCR beta chain was defined by its CDR3 amino acid sequence together with its V-gene family, and reads without a unique V-gene family were excluded. To address suspected cross-contamination and a sequencing artifact, a later analysis removed over 500 highly shared, low-generation-probability nucleotide sequences. In a later analysis, a clonal expansion index for each public chain was calculated from normalized within-repertoire ranks of inferred template counts. In a later analysis, generation probabilities were computed with a VDJ recombination model fitted to out-of-frame rearrangements, and the resulting probabilities were checked against IGoR. In a later analysis, hypergeometric tests were used to score TCR-TCR, TCR-HLA and TCR-CMV co-occurrence, with a repertoire-size bias correction applied to TCR pairs. A later analysis estimated false discovery rates by permuting HLA or CMV assignments 20 times. In a later analysis, co-occurring TCRs were grouped using DBSCAN, and TCRdist sequence similarity was added for clustering within HLA-allele-positive subsets. Repertoires with fewer than 30,000 or more than 120,000 public chains, plus five repertoires with anomalous nucleotide sharing, were excluded from co-occurrence clustering. TCRdb provides this immuneACCESS table in a form limited to in-frame rearrangements. Some clones are lacking; in checked studies, under half of them reflect an unresolved V gene, and why the rest are absent is not known. V, J and clone size derive from that table, while D and trimming were established from the DNA sequence. The sample table contains 40,000 to 55,000 clones; only one count was recorded for roughly 80% of them. Around 2.9% of the sample rests with the top ten.

To note about this clone: Its antigen remains unidentified. Nothing much larger sits one base from this clone, and base qualities are not available.

CDR1 SGHNT and CDR2 YYREEE are derived from the germline V gene (reference sequence). The CDR3 starts with the cysteine, ends with the phenylalanine, and has 16 residues. Only the CDR3 portion is preserved as DNA: 48 bases, with reading frame beginning at the first base. The junction shows trimming of 3 bases on V and 9 bases on J, plus 24 bases between the germline ends. The material sequenced was PBMCs. The V and J genes are TRBV5-4 and TRBJ1-2; no confident D gene assignment can be made. The sequence came from a woman between 35 and 50 years old in good health and CMV-seropositive. The nucleotide sequence is TGTGCCAGCAGCTCGCCCGACATCCCCCAGACGTATAGCTACACCTTC. Its amino acids are CASSSPDIPQTYSYTF.